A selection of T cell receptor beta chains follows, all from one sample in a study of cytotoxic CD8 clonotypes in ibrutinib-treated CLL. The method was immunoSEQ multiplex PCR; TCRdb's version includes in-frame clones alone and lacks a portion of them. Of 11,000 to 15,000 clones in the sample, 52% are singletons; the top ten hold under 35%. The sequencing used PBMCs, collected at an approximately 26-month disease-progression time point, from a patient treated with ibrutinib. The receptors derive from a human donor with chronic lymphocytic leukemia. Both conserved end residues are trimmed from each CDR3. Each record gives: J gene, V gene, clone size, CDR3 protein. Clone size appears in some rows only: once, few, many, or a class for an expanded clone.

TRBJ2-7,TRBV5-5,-,ASSVGAGGGEQY
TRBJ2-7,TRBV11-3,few,ASSKRGEYEQY
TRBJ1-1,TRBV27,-,ASSFFGRGSSEAF
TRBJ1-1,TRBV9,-,ASSEGGTEAF
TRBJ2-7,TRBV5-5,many,ASSPVDRWFEQY
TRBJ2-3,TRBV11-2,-,ASIGGLHPQDTQY
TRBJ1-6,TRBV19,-,ASSIWSDNSPLH
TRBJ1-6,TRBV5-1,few,ASSPYRDSPLH
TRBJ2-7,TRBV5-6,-,ASSPKTGFNEQY
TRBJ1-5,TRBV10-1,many,ASSATLGAGNQPQH
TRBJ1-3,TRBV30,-,AWTTGVSGNTIY
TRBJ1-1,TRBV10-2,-,ASSEVSGPLISLGAF
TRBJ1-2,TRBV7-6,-,ASSSSRWGEGYT
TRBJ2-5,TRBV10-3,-,AIGGQQETQY
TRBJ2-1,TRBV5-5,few,ASSGTSGGFYNEQF
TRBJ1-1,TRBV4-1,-,ASSQDARGQTF
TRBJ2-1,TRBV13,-,ASSLGLYPGRNSYNEQF
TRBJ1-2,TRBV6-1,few,ASRETVSAGYT
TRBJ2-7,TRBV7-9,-,ASSLTGGQYEQY
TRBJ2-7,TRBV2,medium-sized,ASEGQGSYEQY
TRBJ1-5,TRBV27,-,ASSTTGGGQPQH
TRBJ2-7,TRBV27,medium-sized,ASSFSPDLEQY
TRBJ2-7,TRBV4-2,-,ASSPSRTSGAYEQY
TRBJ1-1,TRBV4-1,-,ASSQGHSNTEAF
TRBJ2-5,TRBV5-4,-,ASSPGAGGETQY
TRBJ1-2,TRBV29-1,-,SVVLGQGGGYT
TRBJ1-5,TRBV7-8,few,ASTLRQGSNQPQH
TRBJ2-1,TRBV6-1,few,ASSGPSTIYNEQF
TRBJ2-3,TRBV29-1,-,SLPFGMTQY
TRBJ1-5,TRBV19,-,ASSTRDGYNQPQH
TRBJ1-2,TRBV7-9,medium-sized,ASSPKGVGPARLDGYT
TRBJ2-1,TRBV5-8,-,ASSGGTVPYNEQF
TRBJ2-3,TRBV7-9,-,ASSLVLAGDTDTQY
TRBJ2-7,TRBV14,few,ASSQQGMSYEQY
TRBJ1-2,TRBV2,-,ASSEALDYGYT
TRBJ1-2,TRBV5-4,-,ASSPWTSYGYT
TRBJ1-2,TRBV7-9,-,ASSRNQGWGYT
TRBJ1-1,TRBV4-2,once,ASSQGRGLNTEAF
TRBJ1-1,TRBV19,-,ASTLSVAVNTEAF
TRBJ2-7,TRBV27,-,ATTLGPDPYAEQY
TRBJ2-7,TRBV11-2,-,ASSLRSPVDYEQY
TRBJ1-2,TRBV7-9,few,ASSLSPGTYGYT
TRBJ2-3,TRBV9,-,ASSVGGGLTDTQY
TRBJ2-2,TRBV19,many,AIQGANTGELF
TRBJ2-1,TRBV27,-,ASSRLAGYNEQF
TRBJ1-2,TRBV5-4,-,ASSLEQEGYT
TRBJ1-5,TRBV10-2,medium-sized,ASSASASYQPQH
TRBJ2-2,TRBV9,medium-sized,ASSVDGTANTGELF
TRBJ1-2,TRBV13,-,ASSLVRGFRDYGYT
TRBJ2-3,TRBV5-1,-,ASSRTPSTDTQY
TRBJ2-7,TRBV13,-,ASSLTSGQFSYEQY
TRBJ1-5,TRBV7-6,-,ASSAEPSQNQPQH
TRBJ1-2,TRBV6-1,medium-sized,ASSVGEGGYT
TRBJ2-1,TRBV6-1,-,ASKASDNSYNEQF
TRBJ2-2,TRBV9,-,ASSVDDRTGELF
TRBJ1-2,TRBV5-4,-,ASSNVDGSRTNYGYT
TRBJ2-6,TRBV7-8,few,ASSRRDRGSSGANVLT
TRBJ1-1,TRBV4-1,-,ASSQVQGPRTEAF
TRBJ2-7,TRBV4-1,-,ASSQETMVSSYEQY